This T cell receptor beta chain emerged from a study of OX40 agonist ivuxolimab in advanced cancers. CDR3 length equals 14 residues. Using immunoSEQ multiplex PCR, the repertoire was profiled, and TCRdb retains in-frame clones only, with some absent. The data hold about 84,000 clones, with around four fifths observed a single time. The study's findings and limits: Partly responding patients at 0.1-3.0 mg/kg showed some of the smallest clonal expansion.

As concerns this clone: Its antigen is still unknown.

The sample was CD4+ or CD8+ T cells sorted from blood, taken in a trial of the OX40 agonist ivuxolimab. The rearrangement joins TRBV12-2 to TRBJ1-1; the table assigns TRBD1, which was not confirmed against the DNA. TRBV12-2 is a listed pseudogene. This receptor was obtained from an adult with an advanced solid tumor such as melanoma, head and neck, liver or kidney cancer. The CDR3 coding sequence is TGTGCAAGTCGCTCCAGGACAGGGAAGGCTGAAGCTTTCTTT. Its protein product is CASRSRTGKAEAFF.